This is a list of T cell receptor beta chains from one sample in a study of T cell responses to AZD1222 COVID-19 vaccine. Using immunoSEQ multiplex PCR, the repertoire was profiled, and TCRdb retains in-frame clones only, with some absent. The data contain some 150,000 clones, roughly nine tenths of them singletons. Source: peripheral blood, taken on day 0 of AZD1222 vaccination. Receptor source: an adult in good health. The CDR3 runs from the conserved cysteine through the conserved F or W. The D gene is left open where the match is weak. The size field is filled for only some rows; it gives once, few, many or a size class.

j_gene: TRBJ2-3
v_gene: TRBV5-6
abundance: NA
d_gene: TRBD2
CDR3aa: CASSIIPGAGVGTDTQYF
CDR3nt: TGTGCCAGCAGCATAATCCCGGGAGCGGGAGTGGGCACAGATACGCAGTATTTT

j_gene: TRBJ2-1
v_gene: TRBV2
abundance: NA
d_gene: TRBD2
CDR3aa: CASSEAQLAGGSYNEQFF
CDR3nt: TGTGCCAGCAGTGAAGCGCAGCTAGCGGGAGGCTCCTACAATGAGCAGTTCTTC

j_gene: TRBJ1-1
v_gene: TRBV7-8
abundance: NA
d_gene: TRBD1
CDR3aa: CASSLHRGQTEAFF
CDR3nt: TGTGCCAGCAGCTTGCACAGGGGGCAAACTGAAGCTTTCTTT

j_gene: TRBJ1-2
v_gene: TRBV10-1
abundance: NA
d_gene: TRBD1
CDR3aa: CASSESPGQNFGYTF
CDR3nt: TGCGCCAGCAGTGAGTCACCGGGACAGAATTTTGGCTACACCTTC

j_gene: TRBJ1-4
v_gene: TRBV4-1
abundance: NA
d_gene: NA
CDR3aa: CASSQEMARGSEKLFF
CDR3nt: TGCGCCAGCAGCCAAGAAATGGCCAGGGGAAGTGAAAAACTGTTTTTT

j_gene: TRBJ1-1
v_gene: TRBV29-1
abundance: NA
d_gene: NA
CDR3aa: CSAAREGTEAFF
CDR3nt: TGCAGCGCCGCACGAGAGGGCACTGAAGCTTTCTTT

j_gene: TRBJ1-2
v_gene: TRBV6-5
abundance: NA
d_gene: TRBD1
CDR3aa: CASSYKQGASGYTF
CDR3nt: TGTGCCAGCAGTTATAAACAGGGGGCTAGCGGCTACACCTTC

j_gene: TRBJ1-1
v_gene: TRBV9
abundance: NA
d_gene: TRBD1
CDR3aa: CASARTGLGTEAFF
CDR3nt: TGTGCCAGCGCGAGGACAGGGTTAGGGACTGAAGCTTTCTTT

j_gene: TRBJ1-2
v_gene: TRBV21-1
abundance: NA
d_gene: NA
CDR3aa: CASSKERGLYGLVYGYTF
CDR3nt: TGTGCCAGCAGCAAAGAAAGGGGACTTTATGGTTTAGTCTATGGCTACACCTTC

j_gene: TRBJ1-1
v_gene: TRBV6-5
abundance: NA
d_gene: TRBD1
CDR3aa: CASSYSEQGKNTEAFF
CDR3nt: TGTGCCAGCAGTTACTCCGAACAGGGGAAGAACACTGAAGCTTTCTTT

j_gene: TRBJ2-5
v_gene: TRBV10-3
abundance: NA
d_gene: NA
CDR3aa: CAISGGETQYF
CDR3nt: TGTGCCATCAGTGGGGGGGAGACCCAGTACTTC

j_gene: TRBJ2-7
v_gene: TRBV10-3
abundance: NA
d_gene: TRBD1
CDR3aa: CAISGRGLPEQYF
CDR3nt: TGTGCCATCTCGGGCAGGGGGCTCCCAGAGCAGTACTTC

j_gene: TRBJ1-2
v_gene: TRBV6-5
abundance: NA
d_gene: NA
CDR3aa: CAGGRQINYGYTF
CDR3nt: TGTGCCGGGGGGAGACAGATTAACTATGGCTACACCTTC

j_gene: TRBJ2-2
v_gene: TRBV6-5
abundance: NA
d_gene: NA
CDR3aa: CASTTGAPGELFF
CDR3nt: TGTGCCAGCACGACGGGAGCCCCCGGGGAGCTGTTTTTT

j_gene: TRBJ1-1
v_gene: TRBV20-1
abundance: NA
d_gene: NA
CDR3aa: CSGGRALGAFF
CDR3nt: TGCAGTGGGGGGAGGGCCCTCGGAGCTTTCTTT

j_gene: TRBJ2-2
v_gene: TRBV10-1
abundance: once
d_gene: TRBD2
CDR3aa: CASSLAGDVAGELFF
CDR3nt: TGCGCCAGCAGCCTAGCGGGAGACGTCGCCGGGGAGCTGTTTTTT

j_gene: TRBJ1-6
v_gene: TRBV30
abundance: NA
d_gene: NA
CDR3aa: CAWSVDYNSPLHF
CDR3nt: TGTGCCTGGAGTGTGGACTATAATTCACCCCTCCACTTT

j_gene: TRBJ1-1
v_gene: TRBV27
abundance: once
d_gene: NA
CDR3aa: CASSSTGPLAEAFF
CDR3nt: TGTGCCAGCAGTTCGACAGGCCCTTTGGCTGAAGCTTTCTTT

j_gene: TRBJ1-1
v_gene: TRBV7-9
abundance: NA
d_gene: NA
CDR3aa: CASSLVGRAGTEAFF
CDR3nt: TGTGCCAGCAGCTTAGTTGGCAGGGCGGGAACTGAAGCTTTCTTT

j_gene: TRBJ2-1
v_gene: TRBV10-2
abundance: NA
d_gene: NA
CDR3aa: CASSGGARVSDNEQFF
CDR3nt: TGCGCCAGCAGTGGGGGGGCGCGGGTTTCGGACAATGAGCAGTTCTTC

j_gene: TRBJ1-2
v_gene: TRBV7-6
abundance: NA
d_gene: NA
CDR3aa: CASSLDSYGYTF
CDR3nt: TGTGCCAGCAGCCTGGACAGCTATGGCTACACCTTC

j_gene: TRBJ2-5
v_gene: TRBV19
abundance: once
d_gene: NA
CDR3aa: CASSAQGRRETQYF
CDR3nt: TGTGCCAGTAGTGCACAGGGTAGGAGAGAGACCCAGTACTTC

j_gene: TRBJ1-2
v_gene: TRBV28
abundance: NA
d_gene: NA
CDR3aa: CASISPPKLTLNYGYTF
CDR3nt: TGTGCCAGCATTAGCCCACCTAAATTGACGCTAAACTATGGCTACACCTTC

j_gene: TRBJ1-5
v_gene: TRBV6-5
abundance: NA
d_gene: TRBD1
CDR3aa: CASIWDRLSQPQHF
CDR3nt: TGTGCCAGCATCTGGGACAGGTTGAGTCAGCCCCAGCATTTT

j_gene: TRBJ1-2
v_gene: TRBV11-3
abundance: NA
d_gene: TRBD1
CDR3aa: CASSLVWTGTNHSYGYTF
CDR3nt: TGTGCCAGCAGCTTAGTATGGACAGGGACTAATCATAGTTATGGCTACACCTTC

j_gene: TRBJ2-7
v_gene: TRBV6-5
abundance: NA
d_gene: NA
CDR3aa: CATLSYEQYF
CDR3nt: TGTGCCACCCTCTCTTACGAGCAGTACTTC

j_gene: TRBJ2-3
v_gene: TRBV14
abundance: NA
d_gene: TRBD1
CDR3aa: CASSSRTGPGDTQYF
CDR3nt: TGTGCCAGCAGCTCCCGGACAGGCCCTGGCGATACGCAGTATTTT

j_gene: TRBJ2-1
v_gene: TRBV19
abundance: once
d_gene: TRBD2
CDR3aa: CASKPLSSGQNNEQFF
CDR3nt: TGTGCCAGTAAGCCTCTCTCTAGCGGCCAAAACAATGAGCAGTTCTTC

j_gene: TRBJ1-2
v_gene: TRBV6-1
abundance: NA
d_gene: TRBD1
CDR3aa: CASSEMGQGSYGYTF
CDR3nt: TGTGCCAGCAGTGAAATGGGACAGGGATCCTATGGCTACACCTTC

j_gene: TRBJ2-1
v_gene: TRBV7-9
abundance: NA
d_gene: TRBD2
CDR3aa: CASSLGRLASSYNEQFF
CDR3nt: TGTGCCAGCAGCTTAGGCCGACTAGCGTCCTCCTACAATGAGCAGTTCTTC

j_gene: TRBJ1-4
v_gene: TRBV19
abundance: NA
d_gene: NA
CDR3aa: CASTPTRLGKVGEKLFF
CDR3nt: TGTGCCAGTACCCCAACCAGGCTTGGCAAGGTCGGTGAAAAACTGTTTTTT

j_gene: TRBJ2-7
v_gene: TRBV20-1
abundance: NA
d_gene: TRBD2
CDR3aa: CSASSGSYEQYF
CDR3nt: TGCAGTGCTAGTAGCGGGAGTTACGAGCAGTACTTC

j_gene: TRBJ2-7
v_gene: TRBV5-4
abundance: NA
d_gene: NA
CDR3aa: CASSLVASSYEQYF
CDR3nt: TGTGCCAGCAGCTTGGTGGCCAGCTCCTACGAGCAGTACTTC

j_gene: TRBJ1-1
v_gene: TRBV7-7
abundance: NA
d_gene: NA
CDR3aa: CASEGVNTEAFF
CDR3nt: TGTGCCAGCGAAGGGGTGAACACTGAAGCTTTCTTT

j_gene: TRBJ2-7
v_gene: TRBV12-3/TRBV12-4
abundance: NA
d_gene: NA
CDR3aa: CASSFRATYEQYF
CDR3nt: TGTGCCAGCAGTTTTAGGGCCACCTACGAGCAGTACTTC

j_gene: TRBJ1-1
v_gene: TRBV3-1/TRBV3-2
abundance: NA
d_gene: TRBD1
CDR3aa: CASTTADRANTEAFF
CDR3nt: TGTGCCAGCACCACGGCGGACAGGGCGAACACTGAAGCTTTCTTT

j_gene: TRBJ2-3
v_gene: TRBV12-3/TRBV12-4
abundance: NA
d_gene: NA
CDR3aa: CASGYPDTQYF
CDR3nt: TGTGCCAGCGGATACCCAGATACGCAGTATTTT

j_gene: TRBJ1-3
v_gene: TRBV12-3/TRBV12-4
abundance: NA
d_gene: NA
CDR3aa: CASTIPAGNTIYF
CDR3nt: TGTGCCAGCACTATACCGGCGGGAAACACCATATATTTT

j_gene: TRBJ2-3
v_gene: TRBV7-9
abundance: once
d_gene: TRBD2
CDR3aa: CASSLPSGSRQYF
CDR3nt: TGTGCCAGCAGCTTACCTAGCGGGAGTCGGCAGTATTTT

j_gene: TRBJ1-1
v_gene: TRBV19
abundance: NA
d_gene: NA
CDR3aa: CASSIRVDTEAFF
CDR3nt: TGTGCCAGTAGTATAAGGGTGGATACTGAAGCTTTCTTT

j_gene: TRBJ1-6
v_gene: TRBV15
abundance: NA
d_gene: NA
CDR3aa: CATSRGRNSPLHF
CDR3nt: TGTGCCACCAGCAGAGGAAGGAATTCACCCCTCCACTTT

j_gene: TRBJ1-6
v_gene: TRBV30
abundance: NA
d_gene: NA
CDR3aa: CAWSEDGNSPLHF
CDR3nt: TGTGCCTGGAGTGAAGACGGGAATTCACCCCTCCACTTT

j_gene: TRBJ1-5
v_gene: TRBV19
abundance: NA
d_gene: NA
CDR3aa: CASSIGPGLHNQPQHF
CDR3nt: TGTGCCAGTAGTATAGGTCCAGGGCTGCACAATCAGCCCCAGCATTTT

j_gene: TRBJ1-2
v_gene: TRBV18
abundance: NA
d_gene: NA
CDR3aa: CASSLDRNYGYTF
CDR3nt: TGTGCCAGCTCACTCGACAGGAACTATGGCTACACCTTC

j_gene: TRBJ2-5
v_gene: TRBV7-6
abundance: NA
d_gene: NA
CDR3aa: CASSPGTSYQETQYF
CDR3nt: TGTGCCAGCAGCCCAGGTACCTCGTACCAAGAGACCCAGTACTTC

j_gene: TRBJ2-1
v_gene: TRBV6-5
abundance: NA
d_gene: NA
CDR3aa: CASSSRDIWFF
CDR3nt: TGTGCCAGCAGTTCGCGGGACATTTGGTTCTTC

j_gene: TRBJ1-2
v_gene: TRBV7-6
abundance: few
d_gene: TRBD1
CDR3aa: CASSSGQGPPDYGYTF
CDR3nt: TGTGCCAGCAGCTCCGGACAGGGACCTCCTGACTATGGCTACACCTTC

j_gene: TRBJ1-3
v_gene: TRBV6-5
abundance: NA
d_gene: NA
CDR3aa: CASSYSGSSGNTIYF
CDR3nt: TGTGCCAGCAGTTACTCGGGGAGCTCTGGAAACACCATATATTTT

j_gene: TRBJ2-3
v_gene: TRBV7-2
abundance: NA
d_gene: NA
CDR3aa: CASSLIQRAFTDTQYF
CDR3nt: TGTGCCAGCAGCTTAATCCAGCGGGCCTTCACAGATACGCAGTATTTT

j_gene: TRBJ1-6
v_gene: TRBV27
abundance: NA
d_gene: TRBD1
CDR3aa: CASSSQTGGVVTLHF
CDR3nt: TGTGCCAGCAGTTCCCAGACAGGGGGGGTTGTCACCCTCCACTTT

j_gene: TRBJ1-5
v_gene: TRBV19
abundance: NA
d_gene: TRBD1
CDR3aa: CATTSWAGQGNQPQHF
CDR3nt: TGTGCCACCACGTCCTGGGCGGGACAGGGCAATCAGCCCCAGCATTTT

j_gene: TRBJ2-7
v_gene: TRBV5-3
abundance: NA
d_gene: NA
CDR3aa: CARTSTGRSYEQYF
CDR3nt: TGTGCCAGAACCTCGACAGGACGCTCCTACGAGCAGTACTTC

j_gene: TRBJ1-1
v_gene: TRBV19
abundance: NA
d_gene: NA
CDR3aa: CASRDRVRGMDAFF
CDR3nt: TGTGCCAGTAGAGATAGGGTCAGGGGAATGGATGCTTTCTTT

j_gene: TRBJ1-1
v_gene: TRBV18
abundance: few
d_gene: TRBD1
CDR3aa: CASSPLTGAMNTEAFF
CDR3nt: TGTGCCAGCTCACCACTCACAGGGGCGATGAACACTGAAGCTTTCTTT

j_gene: TRBJ1-2
v_gene: TRBV5-4
abundance: NA
d_gene: NA
CDR3aa: CASWSPGGGGSNYGYTF
CDR3nt: TGTGCCAGCTGGTCGCCCGGGGGAGGGGGATCTAACTATGGCTACACCTTC